The entry below describes one TCR beta chain. Its antigen is not known. This sample was included in a study of T cell responses to AZD1222 COVID-19 vaccine. Findings of the study overall: At 160-218 and 743-854, vaccine-associated CD4 TCRs were dominant, and they spanned spike. As reported, nearly half of all spike-specific TCRs target variant regions that are unmutated. At baseline, seropositivity was found in only a handful of AZD1222 recipients.

TCRdb keeps only in-frame clones here, not all; method: immunoSEQ multiplex PCR. The sample lists approximately 70,000 clones, around three quarters occurring once. Trimming left V 4 bases short and J 2 bases short, with 15 bases between. Per germline, CDR1 SGHDN and CDR2 FVKESK. CDR3 length: 16 residues. V and J are TRBV14 and TRBJ2-1, with D possibly being TRBD2 (5 bases). The clonotype originates from an adult who received the AZD1222 COVID-19 vaccine. The specimen was peripheral blood, collected 28 days after the second AZD1222 dose. CDR3 in amino acids: CASSPRVGLAYNEQFF. Written as DNA, the CDR3 is TGTGCCAGCAGCCCGAGGGTGGGTTTAGCCTACAATGAGCAGTTCTTC.